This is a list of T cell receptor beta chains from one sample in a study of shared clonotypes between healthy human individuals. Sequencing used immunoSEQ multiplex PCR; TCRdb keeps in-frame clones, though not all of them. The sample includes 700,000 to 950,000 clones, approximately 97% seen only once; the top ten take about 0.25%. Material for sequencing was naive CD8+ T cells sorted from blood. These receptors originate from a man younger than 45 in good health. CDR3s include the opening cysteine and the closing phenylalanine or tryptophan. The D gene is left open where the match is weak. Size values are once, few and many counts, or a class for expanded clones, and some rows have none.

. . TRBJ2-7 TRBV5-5 TGTGCCAGCAACATTTTGGGATACGAGCAGTACTTC CASNILGYEQYF
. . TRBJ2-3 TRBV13 TGTGCCAGCAGCGTACATAGCACAGATACGCAGTATTTT CASSVHSTDTQYF
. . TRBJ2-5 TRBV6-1 TGTGCCAGCATTTCGTTTGTCAACCAAGAGACCCAGTACTTC CASISFVNQETQYF
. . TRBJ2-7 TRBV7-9 TGTGCCAGCAGCCTTTTTCTGGGGGAGCAGTACTTC CASSLFLGEQYF
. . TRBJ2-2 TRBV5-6 TGTGCCAGCAGCTTGCAGGGACCGTTTGTCCTAACGAGAGCCGGGGAGCTGTTTTTT CASSLQGPFVLTRAGELFF
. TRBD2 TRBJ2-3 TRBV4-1 TGCGCCAGCAGCCAAGATCCCCCCCCCAGCGGGAGAACAGATACGCAGTATTTT CASSQDPPPSGRTDTQYF
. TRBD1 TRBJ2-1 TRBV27 TGTGCCAGCTCACAGGGGGCTATCAATGAGCAGTTCTTC CASSQGAINEQFF
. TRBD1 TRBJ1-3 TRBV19 TGTGCCAGTAGTAGCAACAGGGGAAGGCTCTCTGGAAACACCATATATTTT CASSSNRGRLSGNTIYF
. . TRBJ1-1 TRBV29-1 TGCAGCGTTGACGCAATGAACACTGAAGCTTTCTTT CSVDAMNTEAFF
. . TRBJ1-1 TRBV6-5 TGTGCCAGCAGCCAGTGGGGTCAGAACACTGAAGCTTTCTTT CASSQWGQNTEAFF
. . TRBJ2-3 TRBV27 TGTGCCAGCAGTTCCCGGTGGGGGACGGGAACAGATACGCAGTATTTT CASSSRWGTGTDTQYF
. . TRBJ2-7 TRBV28 TGTGCCAGCAGTCGCCCCCTCGGTTCCACCTACGAGCAGTACTTC CASSRPLGSTYEQYF
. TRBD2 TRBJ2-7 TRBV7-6 TGTGCCAGCAGAGAACTAGCGGGAGGGCCCTATAGCTCCTACGAGCAGTACTTC CASRELAGGPYSSYEQYF
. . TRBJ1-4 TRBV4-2 TGTGCCAGCAGCCAAGGCCAGGGGCTTGGGAATGAAAAACTGTTTTTT CASSQGQGLGNEKLFF
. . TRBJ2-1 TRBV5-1 TGCGCCAGCTATTCGGGGGCCCGGGGGTATATCCCGGGCAGGGGAGTTAGTGAGCAGTTCTTC CASYSGARGYIPGRGVSEQFF
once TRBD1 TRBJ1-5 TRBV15 TGTGCCACCAGCAGAGTCGGCAGGGGGCCTGATCAGCCCCAGCATTTT CATSRVGRGPDQPQHF
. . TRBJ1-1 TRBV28 TGTGCCAGCAGCCTAGACAGTTATTACACTGAAGCTTTCTTT CASSLDSYYTEAFF
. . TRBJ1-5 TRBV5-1 TGCGCCAGCAGCCTTGGACAGAATCAGCCCCAGCATTTT CASSLGQNQPQHF
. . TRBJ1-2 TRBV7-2 TGTGCCAGCAGCTTATGGGGCGAAGGGCATGGCTACACCTTC CASSLWGEGHGYTF
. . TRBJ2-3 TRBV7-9 TGTGCCAGCAGCTTCGCGGGGTCAGGGACAGTCACAGGCACAGATACGCAGTATTTT CASSFAGSGTVTGTDTQYF
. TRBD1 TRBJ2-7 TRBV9 TGTGCCAGCAGCGCAGGGACAGGGGGCTACGAGCAGTACTTC CASSAGTGGYEQYF
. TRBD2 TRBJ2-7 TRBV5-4 TGTGCCAGCAGCTTGGCGGCTAGCGGAGTTTACGAGCAGTACTTC CASSLAASGVYEQYF
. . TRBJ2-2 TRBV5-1 TGCGCCAGCAGCACCGGGAATACCGGGGAGCTGTTTTTT CASSTGNTGELFF
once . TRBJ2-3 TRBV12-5 TGTGCTAGTGGTTTCGCAGCAGATACGCAGTATTTT CASGFAADTQYF
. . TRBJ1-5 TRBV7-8 TGTGCCAGCAGCTTAAGCAGGGTGGGCAATCAGCCCCAGCATTTT CASSLSRVGNQPQHF
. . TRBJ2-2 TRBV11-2 TGTGCCAGCAGCTCCGGGGTAACCGGGGAGCTGTTTTTT CASSSGVTGELFF
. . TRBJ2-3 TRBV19 TGTGCCAGTAGTCCTGAACTGGGAGGCAGAAGGGATACGCAGTATTTT CASSPELGGRRDTQYF
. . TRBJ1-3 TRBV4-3 TGCGCCAGCAGCCCAAGGCCCCCGACGGAATACTCTGGAAACACCATATATTTT CASSPRPPTEYSGNTIYF
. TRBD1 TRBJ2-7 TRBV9 TGTGCCAGCAGCGAAAAAACAGGGGCGACCTCCTACGAGCAGTACTTC CASSEKTGATSYEQYF
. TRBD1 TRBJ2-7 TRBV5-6 TGTGCCAGCAGCTTCGGGACAGGGCACTACGAGCAGTACTTC CASSFGTGHYEQYF
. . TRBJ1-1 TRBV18 TGTGCCAGCTCACCTGGAGCGAGGGGCTCGAACACTGAAGCTTTCTTT CASSPGARGSNTEAFF
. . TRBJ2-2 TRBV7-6 TGTGCCAGCAGCTTAGGCGGGATGGGAGTGGTTCGGGACACCGGGGAGCTGTTTTTT CASSLGGMGVVRDTGELFF
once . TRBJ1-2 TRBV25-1 TGTGCCAGCAGGGGACCACTGGGTTACGGCTACACCTTC CASRGPLGYGYTF
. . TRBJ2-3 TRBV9 TGTGCCAGCAGCGCCATAGGTTCGGCAGATACGCAGTATTTT CASSAIGSADTQYF
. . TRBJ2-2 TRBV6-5 TGTGCCAGCAGTTCTTACACCGGGGAGCTGTTTTTT CASSSYTGELFF
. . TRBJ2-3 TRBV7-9 TGTGCCAGCAGCTACTCAGGAGCCACAGATACGCAGTATTTT CASSYSGATDTQYF
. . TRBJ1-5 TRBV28 TGTGCCAGCAGTCCCCAGACAGGCGCCCAGCCCCAGCATTTT CASSPQTGAQPQHF
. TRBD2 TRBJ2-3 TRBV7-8 TGTGCCAGCAGCTTCGAGACTAGCGGGGGGGGCTCTAGCACAGATACGCAGTATTTT CASSFETSGGGSSTDTQYF
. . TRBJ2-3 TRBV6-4 TGTGCCAGCAGTTCCGGGTACACAGATACGCAGTATTTT CASSSGYTDTQYF
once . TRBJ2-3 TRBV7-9 TGTGCCAGCAGCTCCAGAGCGATTCCCACAGATACGCAGTATTTT CASSSRAIPTDTQYF
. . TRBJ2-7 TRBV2 TGTGCCAGCAGTGAGGTTGTGACCTACGAGCAGTACTTC CASSEVVTYEQYF
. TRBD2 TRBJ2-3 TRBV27 TGTGCCAGCAGTGTCGCCGGGACTAGCGGGAGCACAGATACGCAGTATTTT CASSVAGTSGSTDTQYF
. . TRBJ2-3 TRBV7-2 TGTGCCAGCAGCTTAGTTTCGGACACAGATACGCAGTATTTT CASSLVSDTDTQYF
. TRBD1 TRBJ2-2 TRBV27 TGTGCCAGCAGCTCGGACAGGGGGAGGGGGGAGCTGTTTTTT CASSSDRGRGELFF
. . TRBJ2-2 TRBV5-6 TGTGCCAGCAGCGAGCAGGGTTACACCGGGGAGCTGTTTTTT CASSEQGYTGELFF